The sequence of this T cell receptor (beta chain) was determined in a study of CD8 T cells in Susac syndrome. Study details: When their blood was taken, the Susac syndrome patients had either not yet had any therapy, were taking corticosteroids, or were taking intravenous immunoglobulin alone.

An amount of RNA that ranged from about 0.45 to 1 ug was reverse transcribed with random hexamers. TCRdb re-analysed the immunoSEQ multiplex PCR reads in MiXCR, keeping a single row per CDR3 protein. The sample lists 95,000 to 150,000 distinct CDR3 sequences, approximately 96% seen once, with less than 0.15% in the top ten. Blood CD8+ and CD4+ T cells underwent high-throughput TCR beta sequencing. The V and J ends lost 1 base and 7 bases respectively, with 11 bases between them. The CDR3 sequence is 14 residues long. The germline CDR1 and CDR2 sequences are SGHVS and FNYEAQ. This chain joins TRBV7-6 and TRBJ2-1, with D uncertain. This TCR was recovered from a human donor with Susac syndrome. Sequenced input: CD4+ T cells from PBMCs. CDR3 sequence: CASSLVGARNEQFF. The CDR3 DNA follows: TGTGCCAGCAGCTTAGTAGGCGCCAGAAATGAGCAGTTCTTC. Full variable domain (remainder filled in from reference TRBV7-6 and TRBJ2-1): GAGVSQSPRYKVTKRGQDVALRCDPISGHVSLYWYRQALGQGPEFLTYFNYEAQQDKSGLPNDRFSAERPEGSISTLTIQRTEQRDSAMYRCASSLVGARNEQFFGPGTRLTVL.